Each of the 2 T cell receptor beta chains below was sequenced from the same sample in a study of shared clonotypes between healthy human individuals. TCRdb's copy holds only in-frame clones and misses some; the assay was immunoSEQ multiplex PCR. Of hundreds of thousands of clones in the sample, approximately 79% were seen once. Sample: memory CD4+ T cells sorted from blood. The sample's subset: CD45RA-negative fraction. The receptors here all came from a woman aged 25-40 years in good health.

This clone has just a few counts. The genes are TRBV7-9 and TRBJ2-7, with D perhaps matching TRBD1 (5 bases). Germline V gene data show CDR1 as SEHNR and CDR2 as FQNEAQ (reference sequence). V lost 6 bases to trimming and J lost 0 bases, with 15 bases between them. The CDR3 contains 15 residues. CDR3 coding DNA: TGTGCCAGCAGTTCTAGACAGAAGAGCTCCTACGAGCAGTACTTC. It codes for CASSSRQKSSYEQYF.

The chain couples TRBV5-1 to TRBJ1-2, with D hard to call. This CDR3 region has 15 residues. Trimming removed 0 bases at V and 3 bases at J, with 12 bases between. CDR1 and CDR2 from the germline V gene are SGHRS and YFSETQ. Written as DNA, the CDR3 is TGCGCCAGCAGCTTGGGACCCACGAGGGACTATGGCTACACCTTC. Encoded protein: CASSLGPTRDYGYTF.